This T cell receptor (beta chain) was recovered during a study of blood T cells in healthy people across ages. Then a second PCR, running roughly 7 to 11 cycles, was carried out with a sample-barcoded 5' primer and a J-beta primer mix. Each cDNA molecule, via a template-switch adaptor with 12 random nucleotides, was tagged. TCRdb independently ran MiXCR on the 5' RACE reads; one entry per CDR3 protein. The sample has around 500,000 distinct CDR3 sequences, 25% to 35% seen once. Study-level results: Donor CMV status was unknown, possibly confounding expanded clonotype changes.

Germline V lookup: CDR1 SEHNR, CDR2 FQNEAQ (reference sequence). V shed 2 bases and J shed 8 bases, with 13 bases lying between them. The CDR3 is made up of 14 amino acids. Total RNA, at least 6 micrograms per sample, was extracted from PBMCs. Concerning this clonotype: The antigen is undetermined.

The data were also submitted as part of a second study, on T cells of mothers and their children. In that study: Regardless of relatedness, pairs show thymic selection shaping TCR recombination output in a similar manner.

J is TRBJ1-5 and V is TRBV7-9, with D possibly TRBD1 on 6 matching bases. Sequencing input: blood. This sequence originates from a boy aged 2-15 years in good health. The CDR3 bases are TGTGCCAGCAGCTTATCAGGGGATCCTAAGCCCCAGCATTTT. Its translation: CASSLSGDPKPQHF.